This TCR beta chain comes out of a study of blood T cell repertoires in COVID-19. Here immunoSEQ multiplex PCR was the method, and the copy in TCRdb shows in-frame clones only, minus some. The sample shows some 400,000 clones, around 87% of them seen only once. This clone was seen once. This TCR derives from a woman aged 25-40 years with COVID-19, enrolled during active disease. Sequencing used peripheral blood.

This CDR3 is CASSLSLQDTDTQYF. CDR3 bases: TGTGCCAGCAGTTTATCCCTACAGGACACAGATACGCAGTATTTT. This sequence joins TRBV27 and TRBJ2-3; TRBD1 might be the D (5 bases). Trimming left V 0 bases short and J 2 bases short, with 9 bases between. CDR1 is MNHEY, CDR2 SMNVEV, per germline (reference sequence). The CDR3 is 15 amino acids.